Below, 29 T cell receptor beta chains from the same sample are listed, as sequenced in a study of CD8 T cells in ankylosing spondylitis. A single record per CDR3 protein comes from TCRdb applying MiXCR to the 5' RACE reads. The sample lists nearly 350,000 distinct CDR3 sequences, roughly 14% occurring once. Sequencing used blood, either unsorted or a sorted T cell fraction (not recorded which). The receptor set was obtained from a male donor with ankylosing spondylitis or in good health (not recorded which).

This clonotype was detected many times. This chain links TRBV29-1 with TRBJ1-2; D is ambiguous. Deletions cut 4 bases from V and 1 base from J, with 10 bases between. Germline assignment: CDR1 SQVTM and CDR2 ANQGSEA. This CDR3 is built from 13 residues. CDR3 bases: TGCAGCGTTGGGTCAGGAGATAACTATGGCTACACCTTC. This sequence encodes CSVGSGDNYGYTF.

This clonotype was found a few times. Here the CDR3 DNA reads TGTGCCAGCAGCCCGGGGACTAGCGGACGAACGGGGCTGTTTTTT. This encodes CASSPGTSGRTGLFF. The chain uses TRBV11-2 and TRBJ2-2; TRBD2 aligns across 11 bases. The CDR3 length is 15 residues. CDR1 and CDR2 from the germline V gene are SGHAT and FQNNGV. Trimming took 5 bases from V and 13 from J; bases not matched to a gene: 12.

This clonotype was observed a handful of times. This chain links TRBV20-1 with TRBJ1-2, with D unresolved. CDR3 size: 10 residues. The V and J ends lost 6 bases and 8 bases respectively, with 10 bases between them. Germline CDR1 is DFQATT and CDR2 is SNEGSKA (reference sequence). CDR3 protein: CSAMLGGYTF. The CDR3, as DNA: TGCAGTGCCATGCTTGGGGGCTACACCTTC.

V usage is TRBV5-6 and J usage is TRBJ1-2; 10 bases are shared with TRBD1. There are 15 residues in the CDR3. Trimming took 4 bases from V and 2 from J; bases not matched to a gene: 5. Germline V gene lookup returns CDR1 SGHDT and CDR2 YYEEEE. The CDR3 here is CASSEGQGFNYGYTF. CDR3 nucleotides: TGTGCCAGCAGCGAGGGACAGGGGTTCAACTATGGCTACACCTTC.

CDR3 nucleotides: TGTGCCAGCAGCCAAGCCCCTAGCGTCACCTACGAGCAGTACTTC. Translated, it gives CASSQAPSVTYEQYF. The rearrangement uses TRBV3-1 and TRBJ2-7, with D tentatively TRBD2 (6 bases). CDR1 is LGHDT, CDR2 YNNKEL, per germline (reference sequence). Deletions cut 1 base from V and 2 bases from J, with 12 bases between. The CDR3 has 15 residues.

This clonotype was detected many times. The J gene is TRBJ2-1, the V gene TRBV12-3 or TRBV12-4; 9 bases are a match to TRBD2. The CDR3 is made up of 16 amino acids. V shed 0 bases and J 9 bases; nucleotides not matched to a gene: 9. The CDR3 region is CASSLAWRSGGSEQFF. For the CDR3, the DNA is TGTGCCAGCAGTTTAGCGTGGAGGAGCGGGGGGAGTGAGCAGTTCTTC.

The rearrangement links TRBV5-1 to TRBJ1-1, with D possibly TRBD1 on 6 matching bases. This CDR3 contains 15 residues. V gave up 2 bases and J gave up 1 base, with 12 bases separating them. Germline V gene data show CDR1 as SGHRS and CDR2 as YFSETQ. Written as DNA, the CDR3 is TGCGCCAGCAGCTTTCTGGGACACACGAACACTGAAGCTTTCTTT. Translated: CASSFLGHTNTEAFF.

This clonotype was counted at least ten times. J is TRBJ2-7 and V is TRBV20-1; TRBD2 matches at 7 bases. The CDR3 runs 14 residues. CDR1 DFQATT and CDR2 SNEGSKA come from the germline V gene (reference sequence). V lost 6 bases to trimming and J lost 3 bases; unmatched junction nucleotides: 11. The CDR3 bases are TGCAGTGCCTCTACTACTAGCGAATTCTACGAGCAGTACTTC. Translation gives CSASTTSEFYEQYF.

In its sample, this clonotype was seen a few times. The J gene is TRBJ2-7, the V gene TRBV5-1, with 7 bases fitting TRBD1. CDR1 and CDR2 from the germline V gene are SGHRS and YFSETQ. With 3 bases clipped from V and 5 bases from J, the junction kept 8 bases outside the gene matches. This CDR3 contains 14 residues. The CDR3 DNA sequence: TGCGCCAGCAGCTCCGGGACAGTAAATAACGAGCAGTACTTC. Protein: CASSSGTVNNEQYF.

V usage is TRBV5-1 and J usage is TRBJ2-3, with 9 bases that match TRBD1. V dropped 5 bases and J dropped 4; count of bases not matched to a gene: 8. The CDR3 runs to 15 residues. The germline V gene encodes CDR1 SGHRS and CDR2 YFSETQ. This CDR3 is CASRATGGSADTQYF. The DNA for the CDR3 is TGCGCCAGCAGGGCGACAGGGGGGTCGGCAGATACGCAGTATTTT. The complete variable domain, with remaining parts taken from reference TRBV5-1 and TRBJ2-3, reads KAGVTQTPRYLIKTRGQQVTLSCSPISGHRSVSWYQQTPGQGLQFLFEYFSETQRNKGNFPGRFSGRQFSNSRSEMNVSTLELGDSALYLCASRATGGSADTQYFGPGTRLTVL.

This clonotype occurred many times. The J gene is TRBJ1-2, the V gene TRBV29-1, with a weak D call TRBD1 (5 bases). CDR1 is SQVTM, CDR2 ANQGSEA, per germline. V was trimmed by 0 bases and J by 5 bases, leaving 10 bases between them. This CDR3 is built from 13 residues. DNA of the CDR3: TGCAGCGTTGAAGATGGGGGGAGGTATGGCTACACCTTC. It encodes CSVEDGGRYGYTF.

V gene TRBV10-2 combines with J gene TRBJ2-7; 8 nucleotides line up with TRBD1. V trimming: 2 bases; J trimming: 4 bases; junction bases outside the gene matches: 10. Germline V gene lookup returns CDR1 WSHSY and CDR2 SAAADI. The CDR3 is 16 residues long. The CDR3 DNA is TGCGCCAGCAGTGAGCCCTCCGGGACAGGAGCATACGAGCAGTACTTC. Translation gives CASSEPSGTGAYEQYF.

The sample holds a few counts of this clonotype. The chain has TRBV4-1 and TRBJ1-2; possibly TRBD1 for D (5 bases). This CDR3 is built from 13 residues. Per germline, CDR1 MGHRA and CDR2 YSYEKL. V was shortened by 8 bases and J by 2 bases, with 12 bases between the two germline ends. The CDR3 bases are TGCGCCAGCGGAACCAGGGACAACTATGGCTACACCTTC. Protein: CASGTRDNYGYTF.

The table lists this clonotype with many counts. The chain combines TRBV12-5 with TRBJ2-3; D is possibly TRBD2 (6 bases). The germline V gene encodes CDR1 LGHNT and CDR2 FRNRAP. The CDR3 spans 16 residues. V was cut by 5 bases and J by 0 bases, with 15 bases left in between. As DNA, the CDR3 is TGTGCTAGTGGTCTGAGAAGTAGCGGTAGCACAGATACGCAGTATTTT. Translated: CASGLRSSGSTDTQYF.

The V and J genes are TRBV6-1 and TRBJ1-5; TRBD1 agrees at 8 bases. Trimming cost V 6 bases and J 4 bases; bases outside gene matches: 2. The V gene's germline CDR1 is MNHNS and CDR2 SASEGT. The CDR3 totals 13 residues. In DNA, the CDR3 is TGTGCCAGCAGACGGACAGGGAATCAGCCCCAGCATTTT. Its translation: CASRRTGNQPQHF.

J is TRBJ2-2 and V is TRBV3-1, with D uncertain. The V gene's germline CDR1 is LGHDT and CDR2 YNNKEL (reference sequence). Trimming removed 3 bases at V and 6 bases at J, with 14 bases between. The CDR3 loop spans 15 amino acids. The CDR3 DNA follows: TGTGCCAGCAGCCAGAGTAGGGCGGTGGCCGGGGAGCTGTTTTTT. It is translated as CASSQSRAVAGELFF. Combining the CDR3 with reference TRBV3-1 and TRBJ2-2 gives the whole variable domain DTAVSQTPKYLVTQMGNDKSIKCEQNLGHDTMYWYKQDSKKFLKIMFSYNNKELIINETVPNRFSPKSPDKAHLNLHINSLELGDSAVYFCASSQSRAVAGELFFGEGSRLTVL.

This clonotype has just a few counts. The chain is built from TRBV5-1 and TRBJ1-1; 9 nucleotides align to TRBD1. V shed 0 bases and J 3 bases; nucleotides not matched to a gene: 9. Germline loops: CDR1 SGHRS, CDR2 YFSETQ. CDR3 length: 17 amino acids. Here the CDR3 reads CASSLEGPDRGDTEAFF. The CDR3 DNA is TGCGCCAGCAGCTTGGAGGGCCCGGACAGGGGTGACACTGAAGCTTTCTTT.

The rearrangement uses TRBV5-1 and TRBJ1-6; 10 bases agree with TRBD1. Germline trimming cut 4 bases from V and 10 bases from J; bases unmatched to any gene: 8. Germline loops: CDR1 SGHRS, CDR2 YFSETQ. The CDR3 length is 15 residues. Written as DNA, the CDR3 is TGCGCCAGCAGCACGACAGGGGGCAAAGGATCACCCCTCCACTTT. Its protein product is CASSTTGGKGSPLHF. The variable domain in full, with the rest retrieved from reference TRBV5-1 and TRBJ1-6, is KAGVTQTPRYLIKTRGQQVTLSCSPISGHRSVSWYQQTPGQGLQFLFEYFSETQRNKGNFPGRFSGRQFSNSRSEMNVSTLELGDSALYLCASSTTGGKGSPLHFGNGTRLTVT.

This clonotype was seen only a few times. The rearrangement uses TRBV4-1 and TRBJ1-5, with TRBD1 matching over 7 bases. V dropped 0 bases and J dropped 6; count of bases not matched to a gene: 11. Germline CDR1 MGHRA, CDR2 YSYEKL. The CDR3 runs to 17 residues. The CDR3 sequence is CASSQDILGGRGQPQHF. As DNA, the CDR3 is TGCGCCAGCAGCCAAGATATTCTAGGGGGCAGGGGTCAGCCCCAGCATTTT.

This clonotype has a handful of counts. The CDR3 region is CASSESTGVQGYNEQFF. The CDR3 bases are TGTGCCAGCAGCGAATCCACCGGGGTCCAGGGCTACAATGAGCAGTTCTTC. The chain uses TRBV9 and TRBJ2-1; D tentatively reads TRBD1 or TRBD2 (5 bases each). Per germline, CDR1 SGDLS and CDR2 YYNGEE. Trimming took off 3 bases at V and 3 bases at J, with 19 bases between the two ends. The CDR3 contains 17 residues.

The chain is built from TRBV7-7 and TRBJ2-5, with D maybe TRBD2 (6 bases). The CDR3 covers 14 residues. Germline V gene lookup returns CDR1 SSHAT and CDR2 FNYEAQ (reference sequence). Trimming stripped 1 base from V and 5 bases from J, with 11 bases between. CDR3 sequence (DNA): TGTGCCAGCAGCTTAGGAGGGAGGAGCGAGACCCAGTACTTC. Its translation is CASSLGGRSETQYF.

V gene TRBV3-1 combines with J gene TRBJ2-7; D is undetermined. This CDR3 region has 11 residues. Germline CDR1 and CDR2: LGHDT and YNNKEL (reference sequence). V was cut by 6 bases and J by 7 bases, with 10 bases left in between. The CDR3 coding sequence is TGTGCCAGCAGTTCCCCGCGGGAGCAGTACTTC. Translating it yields CASSSPREQYF.

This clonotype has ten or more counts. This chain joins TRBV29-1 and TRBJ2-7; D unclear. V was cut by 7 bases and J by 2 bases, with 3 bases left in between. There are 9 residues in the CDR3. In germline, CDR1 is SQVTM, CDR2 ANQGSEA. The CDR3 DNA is TGCAGCGGAACCTACGAGCAGTACTTC. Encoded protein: CSGTYEQYF.

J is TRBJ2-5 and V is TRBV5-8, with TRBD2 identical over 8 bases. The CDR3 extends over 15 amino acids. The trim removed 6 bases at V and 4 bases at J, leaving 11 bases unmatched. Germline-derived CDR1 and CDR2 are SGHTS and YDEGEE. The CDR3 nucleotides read TGTGCCAGCATCAAGAGGACTAGCCTCGGAGAGACCCAGTACTTC. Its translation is CASIKRTSLGETQYF.

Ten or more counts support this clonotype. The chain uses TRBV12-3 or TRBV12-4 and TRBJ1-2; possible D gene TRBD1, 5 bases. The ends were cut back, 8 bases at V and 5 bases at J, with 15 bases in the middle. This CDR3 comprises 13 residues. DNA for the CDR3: TGTGCCAGCGGACACCAGGGTTTTTATGGCTACACCTTC. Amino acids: CASGHQGFYGYTF.

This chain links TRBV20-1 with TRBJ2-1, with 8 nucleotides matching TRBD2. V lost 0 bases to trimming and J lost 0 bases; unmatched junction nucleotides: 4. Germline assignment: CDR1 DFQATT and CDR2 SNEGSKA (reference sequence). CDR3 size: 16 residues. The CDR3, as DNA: TGCAGTGCTAGAGATTTAGCGGGAAGCTCCTACAATGAGCAGTTCTTC. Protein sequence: CSARDLAGSSYNEQFF.

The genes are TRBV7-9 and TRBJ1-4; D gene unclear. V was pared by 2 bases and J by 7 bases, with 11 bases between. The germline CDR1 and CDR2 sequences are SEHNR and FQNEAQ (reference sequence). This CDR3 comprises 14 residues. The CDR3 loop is CASSLNGPIEKLFF. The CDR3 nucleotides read TGTGCCAGCAGCTTAAACGGGCCTATTGAAAAACTGTTTTTT.

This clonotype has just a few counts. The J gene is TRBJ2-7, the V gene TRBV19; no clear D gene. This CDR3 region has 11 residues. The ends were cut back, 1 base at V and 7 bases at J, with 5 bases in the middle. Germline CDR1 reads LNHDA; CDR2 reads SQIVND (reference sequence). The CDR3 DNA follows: TGTGCCAGTAGTATAGGCGGTGAGCAGTACTTC. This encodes CASSIGGEQYF.

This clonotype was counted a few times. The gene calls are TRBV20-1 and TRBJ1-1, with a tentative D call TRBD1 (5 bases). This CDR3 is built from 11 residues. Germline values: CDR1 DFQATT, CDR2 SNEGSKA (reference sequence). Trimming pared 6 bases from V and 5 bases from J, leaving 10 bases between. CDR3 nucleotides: TGCAGTGCCCCCGAGGGGACTGAAGCTTTCTTT. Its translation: CSAPEGTEAFF.